This T cell receptor (beta chain) derives from a study of T cell responses to AZD1222 COVID-19 vaccine. Study-wide points: Repertoire collection took place solely once the T cell response had peaked.

Sequencing used immunoSEQ multiplex PCR; TCRdb keeps in-frame clones, though not all of them. The data contain roughly 120,000 clones, 92% of them singletons. On this clone itself: The antigen remains undetermined.

The CDR3 is made up of 12 amino acids. Per the germline V gene, CDR1 is MDHEN and CDR2 is SYDVKM. Trimming removed 4 bases at V and 9 bases at J, with 10 bases between. The source material was peripheral blood, sampled on day 0 of AZD1222 vaccination. The receptor comes from an adult in good health. The chain links TRBV28 to TRBJ2-1; tentative D call: TRBD2 (6 bases). The CDR3 DNA is TGTGCCAGCAGTTCGGGACTCCCTGAGCAGTTCTTC. Translating gives CASSSGLPEQFF. The full variable domain, completed using reference TRBV28 and TRBJ2-1, is DVKVTQSSRYLVKRTGEKVFLECVQDMDHENMFWYRQDPGLGLRLIYFSYDVKMKEKGDIPEGYSVSREKKERFSLILESASTNQTSMYLCASSSGLPEQFFGPGTRLTVL.